This T cell receptor beta chain was obtained from a study of blood T cells in healthy people across ages. General study findings and limits: Estimates of total diversity, which came from one million sequenced T cells, were considered to be underestimates. More naive CD4+ cells and higher diversity marked long-lived donors relative to aged donors. Strong correlation existed between TCR beta diversity and naive T cell percentage.

Combining a sample-barcoded 5' primer with a J-beta primer mix, a second PCR ran for roughly 6 to 12 cycles. CDR3-containing paired-end reads numbering at least 2.5 million came from each sample. One entry per CDR3 protein, called by TCRdb with MiXCR from the 5' RACE reads. The sample consists of 650,000 to 1,000,000 distinct CDR3 sequences, about 34% of them appearing once. Points on this clonotype: No antigen is known for it.

The CDR3 is 14 residues long. The ends were cut back, 6 bases at V and 5 bases at J, with 14 bases in the middle. V gene TRBV12-3 or TRBV12-4 combines with J gene TRBJ1-5, with D tentatively TRBD1 (6 bases). The TCR originated in a man younger than 30 in good health. Sequencing used blood. CDR3 sequence: CASRAPGTHQPQHF. Here the CDR3 DNA reads TGTGCCAGCAGAGCCCCCGGGACACATCAGCCCCAGCATTTT.